This T cell receptor beta chain was observed in a study of human T cells and chemical hapten exposure. Study-level results: DPC sensitization produced no change in TCRs with frequency above 1 in 1000.

This clonotype was picked up many times. Its antigen remains unknown. Germline loops: CDR1 SGDLS, CDR2 YYNGEE. This CDR3 comprises 18 residues. With 4 bases clipped from V and 2 bases from J, the junction kept 11 bases outside the gene matches. Time point reported: pre-sensitization, week 0. The sample's treatment: therapeutic diphenylcyclopropenone sensitization with weekly scalp DPC. For the library, individual cDNA molecules each received unique molecular identifiers. Per the authors' pipeline: Counting gave a median of approximately 96,000 TCRs per sample, with values ranging from roughly 20,000 to 700,000. TCRdb independently ran MiXCR on the RACE reads; one entry per CDR3 protein. The V and J calls, along with clone size, are taken from TCRdb and not from the paper's own processing. This table holds tens of thousands of distinct CDR3 sequences, more than 8% found once.

The V call is TRBV9, the J call TRBJ2-6; 8 bases agree with TRBD1. This clonotype originated in a middle-aged man with alopecia areata. Some clones in this sample may be carry-over from other donors' samples. The sample consisted of whole blood, taken in connection with sensitization to the hapten diphenylcyclopropenone (DPC). CDR3 loop: CASSLPQGVVAGANVLTF. Here the CDR3 DNA reads TGTGCCAGCAGCTTACCACAGGGGGTCGTCGCTGGGGCCAACGTCCTGACTTTC.